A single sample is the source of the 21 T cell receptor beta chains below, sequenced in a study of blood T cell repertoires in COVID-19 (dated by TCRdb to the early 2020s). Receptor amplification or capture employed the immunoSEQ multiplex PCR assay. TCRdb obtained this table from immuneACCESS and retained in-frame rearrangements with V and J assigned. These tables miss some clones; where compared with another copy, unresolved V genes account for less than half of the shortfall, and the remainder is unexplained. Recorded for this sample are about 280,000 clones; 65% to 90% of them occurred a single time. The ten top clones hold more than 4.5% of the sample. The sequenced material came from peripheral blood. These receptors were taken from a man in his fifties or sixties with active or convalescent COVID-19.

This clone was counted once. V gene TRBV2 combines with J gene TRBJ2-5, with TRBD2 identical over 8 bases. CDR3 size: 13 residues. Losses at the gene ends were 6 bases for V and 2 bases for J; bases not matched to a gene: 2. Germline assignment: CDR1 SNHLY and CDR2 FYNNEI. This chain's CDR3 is CASSPGGQETQYF. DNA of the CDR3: TGTGCCAGCAGCCCGGGGGGGCAAGAGACCCAGTACTTC.

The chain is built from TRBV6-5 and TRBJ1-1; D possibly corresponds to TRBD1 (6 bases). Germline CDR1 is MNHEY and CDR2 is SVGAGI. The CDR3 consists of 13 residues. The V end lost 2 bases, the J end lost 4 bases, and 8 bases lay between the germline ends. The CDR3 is CASSYQGSTEAFF. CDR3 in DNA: TGTGCCAGCAGTTACCAGGGGAGCACTGAAGCTTTCTTT.

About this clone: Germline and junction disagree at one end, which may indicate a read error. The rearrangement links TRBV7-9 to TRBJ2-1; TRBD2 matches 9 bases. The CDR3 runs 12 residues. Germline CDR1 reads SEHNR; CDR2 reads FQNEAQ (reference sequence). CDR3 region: CASSLVTGTSLF. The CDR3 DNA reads TGTGCCAGCAGCTTAGTAACCGGGACTAGCCTCTTC.

CDR3 residues: CASSERVSGVGAQYF. The CDR3 nucleotides read TGTGCCAGCAGTGAACGTGTTAGCGGGGTAGGGGCCCAGTACTTC. The rearrangement joins TRBV25-1 to TRBJ2-5, with TRBD2 identical over 8 bases. Trimming at V came to 2 bases and at J to 9 bases, leaving 11 bases not matched to a gene. CDR1 and CDR2 from the germline V gene are MGHDK and SYGVNS. CDR3 size: 15 residues.

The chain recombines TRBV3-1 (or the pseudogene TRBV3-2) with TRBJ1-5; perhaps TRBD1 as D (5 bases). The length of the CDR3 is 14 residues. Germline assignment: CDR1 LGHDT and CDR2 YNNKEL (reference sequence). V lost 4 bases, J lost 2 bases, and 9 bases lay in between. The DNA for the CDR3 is TGTGCCAGCAGCCTGGAAGGGGGCAATCAGCCCCAGCATTTT. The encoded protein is CASSLEGGNQPQHF.

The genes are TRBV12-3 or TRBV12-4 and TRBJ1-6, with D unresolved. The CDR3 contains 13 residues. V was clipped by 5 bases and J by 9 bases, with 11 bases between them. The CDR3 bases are TGTGCCAGCAGTCCCCATTTCGGTTCACCCCTCCACTTT. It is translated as CASSPHFGSPLHF.

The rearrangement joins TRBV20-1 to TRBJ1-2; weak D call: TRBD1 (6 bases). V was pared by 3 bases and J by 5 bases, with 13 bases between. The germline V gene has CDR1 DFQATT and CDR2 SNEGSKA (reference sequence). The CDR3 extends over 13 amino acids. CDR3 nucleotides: TGCAGTGCTAGTTCTAGTACAGGGTATGGCTACACCTTC. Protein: CSASSSTGYGYTF.

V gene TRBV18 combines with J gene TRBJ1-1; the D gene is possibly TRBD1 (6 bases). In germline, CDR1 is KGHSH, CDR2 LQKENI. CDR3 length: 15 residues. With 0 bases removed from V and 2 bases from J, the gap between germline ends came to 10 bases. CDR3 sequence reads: CASSPPMGQNTEAFF. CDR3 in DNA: TGTGCCAGCTCACCACCGATGGGACAAAACACTGAAGCTTTCTTT.

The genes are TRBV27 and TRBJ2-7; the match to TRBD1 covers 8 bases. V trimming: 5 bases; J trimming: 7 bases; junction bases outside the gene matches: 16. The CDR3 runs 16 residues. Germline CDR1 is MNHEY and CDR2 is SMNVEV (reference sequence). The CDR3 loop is CASSPATGTGVREQYF. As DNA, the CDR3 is TGTGCCAGCAGTCCGGCCACCGGGACAGGAGTTCGGGAGCAGTACTTC.

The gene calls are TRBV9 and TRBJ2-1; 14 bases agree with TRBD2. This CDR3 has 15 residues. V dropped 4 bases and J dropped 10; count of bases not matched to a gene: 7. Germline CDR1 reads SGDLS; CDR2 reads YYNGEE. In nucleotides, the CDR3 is TGTGCCAGCAGCCCGGGACTAGCGGGAGTGGGGGAGCAGTTCTTC. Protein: CASSPGLAGVGEQFF.

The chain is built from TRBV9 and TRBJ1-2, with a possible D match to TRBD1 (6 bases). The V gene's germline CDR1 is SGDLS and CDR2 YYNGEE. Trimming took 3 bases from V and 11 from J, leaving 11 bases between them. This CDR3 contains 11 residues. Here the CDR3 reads CASSEFGQYTF. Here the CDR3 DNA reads TGTGCCAGCAGCGAATTCGGACAGTACACCTTC.

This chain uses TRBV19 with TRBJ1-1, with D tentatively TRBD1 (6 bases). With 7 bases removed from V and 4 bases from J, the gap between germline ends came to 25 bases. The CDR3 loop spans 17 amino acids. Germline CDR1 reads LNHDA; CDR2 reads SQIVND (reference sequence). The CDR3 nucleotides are TGTGCCAGTATGACGGATTCGAACAGGGAAATTGGCACTGAAGCTTTCTTT. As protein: CASMTDSNREIGTEAFF.

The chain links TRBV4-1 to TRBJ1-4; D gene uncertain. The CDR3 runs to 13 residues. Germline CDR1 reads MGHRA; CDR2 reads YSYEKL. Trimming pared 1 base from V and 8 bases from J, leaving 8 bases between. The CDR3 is CASSQALREKLFF. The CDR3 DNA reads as TGCGCCAGCAGCCAAGCCTTGAGGGAAAAACTGTTTTTT.

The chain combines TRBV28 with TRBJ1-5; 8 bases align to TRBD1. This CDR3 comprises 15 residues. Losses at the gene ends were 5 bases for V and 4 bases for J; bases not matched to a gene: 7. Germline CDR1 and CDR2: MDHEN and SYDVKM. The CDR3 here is CASSPTYRGNQPQHF. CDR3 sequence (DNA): TGTGCCAGCAGTCCTACATACAGGGGGAATCAGCCCCAGCATTTT. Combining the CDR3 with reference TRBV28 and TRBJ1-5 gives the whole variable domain DVKVTQSSRYLVKRTGEKVFLECVQDMDHENMFWYRQDPGLGLRLIYFSYDVKMKEKGDIPEGYSVSREKKERFSLILESASTNQTSMYLCASSPTYRGNQPQHFGDGTRLSIL.

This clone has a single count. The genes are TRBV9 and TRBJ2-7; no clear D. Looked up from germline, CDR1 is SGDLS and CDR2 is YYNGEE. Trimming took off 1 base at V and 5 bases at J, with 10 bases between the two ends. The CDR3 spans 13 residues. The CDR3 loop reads CASSVWIGDEQYF. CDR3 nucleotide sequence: TGTGCCAGCAGCGTATGGATTGGAGACGAGCAGTACTTC.

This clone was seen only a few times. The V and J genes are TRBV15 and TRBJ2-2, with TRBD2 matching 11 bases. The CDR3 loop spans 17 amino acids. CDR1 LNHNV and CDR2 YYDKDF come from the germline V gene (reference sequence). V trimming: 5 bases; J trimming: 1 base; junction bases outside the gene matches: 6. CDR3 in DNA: TGTGCCACCAGCGGAGGACTAGCGGGTATGAACACCGGGGAGCTGTTTTTT. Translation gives CATSGGLAGMNTGELFF.

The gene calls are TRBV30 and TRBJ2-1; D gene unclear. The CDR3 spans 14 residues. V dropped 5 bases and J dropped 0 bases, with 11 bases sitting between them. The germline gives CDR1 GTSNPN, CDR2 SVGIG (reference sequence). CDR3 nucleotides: TGTGCCTGGGATGCTCTGAGCTCCTACAATGAGCAGTTCTTC. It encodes CAWDALSSYNEQFF. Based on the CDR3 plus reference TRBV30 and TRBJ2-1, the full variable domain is SQTIHQWPATLVQPVGSPLSLECTVEGTSNPNLYWYRQAAGRGLQLLFYSVGIGQISSEVPQNLSASRPQDRQFILSSKKLLLSDSGFYLCAWDALSSYNEQFFGPGTRLTVL.

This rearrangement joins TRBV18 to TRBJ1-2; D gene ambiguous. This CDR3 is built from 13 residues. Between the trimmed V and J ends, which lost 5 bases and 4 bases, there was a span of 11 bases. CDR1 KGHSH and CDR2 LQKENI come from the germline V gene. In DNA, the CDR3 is TGTGCCAGCTCAACTAACCATATCTATGGCTACACCTTC. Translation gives CASSTNHIYGYTF.

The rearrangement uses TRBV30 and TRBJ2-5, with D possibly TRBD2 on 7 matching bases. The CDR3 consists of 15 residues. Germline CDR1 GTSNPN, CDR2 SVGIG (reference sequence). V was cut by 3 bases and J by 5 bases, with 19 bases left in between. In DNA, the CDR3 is TGTGCCTGGAGAAATGGGGGGGGCTCGGCGGAGACCCAGTACTTC. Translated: CAWRNGGGSAETQYF.

CDR3 DNA sequence: TGCGCCAGCAGCTTGTTGGTGGCGGGGGCGAACACTGAAGCTTTCTTT. It yields the protein CASSLLVAGANTEAFF. The V and J genes are TRBV5-1 and TRBJ1-1; D may be TRBD1 (6 bases). Per the germline V gene, CDR1 is SGHRS and CDR2 is YFSETQ. V lost 1 base and J lost 1, with 14 bases in between. The CDR3 has 16 residues.

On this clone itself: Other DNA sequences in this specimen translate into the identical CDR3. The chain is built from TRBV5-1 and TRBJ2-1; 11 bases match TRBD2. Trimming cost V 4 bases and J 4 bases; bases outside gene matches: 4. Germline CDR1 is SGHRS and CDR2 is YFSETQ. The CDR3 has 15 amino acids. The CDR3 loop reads CASSPGTSGYNEQFF. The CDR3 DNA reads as TGCGCCAGCAGCCCCGGGACTAGCGGATACAATGAGCAGTTCTTC. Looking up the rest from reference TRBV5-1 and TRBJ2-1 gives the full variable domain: KAGVTQTPRYLIKTRGQQVTLSCSPISGHRSVSWYQQTPGQGLQFLFEYFSETQRNKGNFPGRFSGRQFSNSRSEMNVSTLELGDSALYLCASSPGTSGYNEQFFGPGTRLTVL.